These 16 T cell receptor beta chains were all obtained from the same sample, sequenced in a study of blood T cell repertoires in COVID-19 (dated by TCRdb to the early 2020s). The library was obtained by the immunoSEQ multiplex PCR assay. Drawn from immuneACCESS, this table holds only the in-frame rearrangements with V and J called that TCRdb kept. Clones are partly lost; checked studies trace under half to an unresolved V gene and leave the rest unexplained. For this sample there are 170,000 or so clones; around nine tenths appear just once. Less than 3% of the sample is held by the ten biggest clonotypes. Sequencing used peripheral blood. These receptor sequences come from a man aged 35 to 55 with active or convalescent COVID-19.

This clone was picked up a small number of times. The chain couples TRBV30 to TRBJ2-2; weak D call: TRBD1 (6 bases). The CDR3 runs 13 residues. Deletions cut 5 bases from V and 4 bases from J, with 11 bases between. The germline gives CDR1 GTSNPN, CDR2 SVGIG (reference sequence). CDR3 amino acids: CAWDSRGTGELFF. DNA for the CDR3: TGTGCCTGGGACTCCAGGGGCACCGGGGAGCTGTTTTTT.

In its sample, this clone was seen once. The chain is built from TRBV7-3 and TRBJ2-1; D is possibly TRBD1 (8 bases). From germline, CDR1 is SGHTA and CDR2 FQGTGA. This CDR3 has 15 residues. V was pared by 6 bases and J by 3 bases, with 15 bases between. The CDR3 DNA sequence: TGTGCCAGCAGAATGGGGGGGACAGGCTACAATGAGCAGTTCTTC. Amino acid sequence: CASRMGGTGYNEQFF.

V is TRBV30 and J is TRBJ2-1; the match to TRBD2 covers 8 bases. The CDR3 is made up of 15 amino acids. The germline V gene encodes CDR1 GTSNPN and CDR2 SVGIG (reference sequence). V lost 0 bases to trimming and J lost 7 bases; unmatched junction nucleotides: 8. The CDR3: CAWSVLGGVINEQFF. The CDR3 DNA follows: TGTGCCTGGAGTGTACTCGGGGGGGTAATAAATGAGCAGTTCTTC.

The chain joins TRBV28 to TRBJ2-3; weak D call: TRBD2 (7 bases). This CDR3 is built from 17 residues. Deletions cut 3 bases from V and 5 bases from J, with 21 bases between. CDR1 MDHEN and CDR2 SYDVKM come from the germline V gene. As DNA, the CDR3 is TGTGCCAGCAGTTTCATCAGGGGAGGGGTGGCTGGAGATACGCAGTATTTT. Encoded protein: CASSFIRGGVAGDTQYF. Looking up the rest from reference TRBV28 and TRBJ2-3 gives the full variable domain: DVKVTQSSRYLVKRTGEKVFLECVQDMDHENMFWYRQDPGLGLRLIYFSYDVKMKEKGDIPEGYSVSREKKERFSLILESASTNQTSMYLCASSFIRGGVAGDTQYFGPGTRLTVL.

The J gene is TRBJ1-5, the V gene TRBV29-1; D is unresolved. The CDR3 loop spans 15 amino acids. CDR1 is SQVTM, CDR2 ANQGSEA, per germline. The V end was cut by 4 bases, the J end by 2 bases, with 15 bases between. Here the CDR3 reads CSVATGGFGNQPQHF. The CDR3, as DNA: TGCAGCGTTGCCACCGGCGGGTTTGGCAATCAGCCCCAGCATTTT.

This chain joins TRBV5-5 and TRBJ2-1; maybe TRBD1 (6 bases). The CDR3 totals 12 residues. With 4 bases removed from V and 15 bases from J, the gap between germline ends came to 17 bases. Germline V gives CDR1 SGHKS, CDR2 YYEKEE (reference sequence). CDR3 DNA sequence: TGTGCCAGCAGCAATCAACAAGACAGGAGGTTCTTC. It translates to CASSNQQDRRFF.

This rearrangement joins TRBV7-9 to TRBJ2-3, with D tentatively TRBD1 (5 bases). V was cut by 1 base and J by 6 bases, with 11 bases left in between. This CDR3 spans 14 amino acids. CDR1 is SEHNR, CDR2 FQNEAQ, per germline (reference sequence). The CDR3 loop is CASSLERRVDTQYF. CDR3 in DNA: TGTGCCAGCAGCTTAGAGCGCAGGGTTGATACGCAGTATTTT.

The chain combines TRBV18 with TRBJ2-5; 10 nucleotides agree with TRBD1. The CDR3 covers 20 residues. J gave up 7 bases and V 5 bases, and 25 bases lay outside the gene matches. CDR1 KGHSH and CDR2 LQKENI come from the germline V gene. The CDR3 spells CASSAKGGTGASGQPGTQYF. The CDR3 DNA sequence: TGTGCCAGCTCAGCGAAAGGTGGGACAGGGGCTAGCGGACAACCGGGGACCCAGTACTTC.

The chain recombines TRBV5-4 with TRBJ2-5; TRBD2 matches at 10 bases. The CDR3 is 14 residues long. Germline loops: CDR1 SGHNT, CDR2 YYREEE (reference sequence). J lost 5 bases, V lost 4 bases, and 5 bases had no gene match. In DNA, the CDR3 is TGTGCCAGCAGCCTCGGGACTAGCGTGGAGACCCAGTACTTC. Amino acids: CASSLGTSVETQYF.

V usage is TRBV10-3 and J usage is TRBJ1-1; D uncertain. CDR1 ENHRY and CDR2 SYGVKD come from the germline V gene. V was trimmed by 11 bases and J by 4 bases, leaving 23 bases between them. The CDR3 contains 15 residues. For the CDR3, the DNA is TGTGCCGTCCGTCCAGGAACTAGGCAGAGCACTGAAGCTTTCTTT. This sequence encodes CAVRPGTRQSTEAFF.

The chain combines TRBV4-1 with TRBJ2-1; a weak D match, TRBD1 (6 bases). The CDR3 extends over 15 amino acids. The germline CDR1 and CDR2 sequences are MGHRA and YSYEKL. V shed 3 bases and J shed 5 bases, with 14 bases lying between them. This chain's CDR3 is CASSHLSGQNNEQFF. In nucleotides, the CDR3 is TGCGCCAGCAGCCATCTCTCCGGACAGAACAATGAGCAGTTCTTC.

The J gene is TRBJ1-6, the V gene TRBV16; D unclear. This CDR3 is 14 amino acids long. The V end was cut by 0 bases, the J end by 7 bases, with 7 bases between. Germline V gene lookup returns CDR1 KGHSY and CDR2 FQNENV. In DNA, the CDR3 is TGTGCCAGCAGCCAATCTCGGGAGAATTCACCCCTCCACTTT. Translated: CASSQSRENSPLHF.

CDR3 residues: CATSDSSTGNTEAFF. CDR3 nucleotides: TGTGCCACCAGTGATTCCTCCACAGGGAACACTGAAGCTTTCTTT. The chain joins TRBV24-1 to TRBJ1-1; weak D call: TRBD1 (5 bases). Trimming removed 2 bases at V and 1 base at J, with 10 bases between. The CDR3 has 15 amino acids. Germline CDR1 KGHDR, CDR2 SFDVKD.

The V call is TRBV2, the J call TRBJ1-4, with 9 nucleotides matching TRBD1. V lost 10 bases to trimming and J lost 1 base; unmatched junction nucleotides: 7. Germline assignment: CDR1 SNHLY and CDR2 FYNNEI. The CDR3 covers 15 residues. The CDR3 loop is CATGTGKGTNEKLFF. CDR3 coding DNA: TGTGCCACTGGGACAGGGAAGGGAACTAATGAAAAACTGTTTTTT. Together with reference TRBV2 and TRBJ1-4, the CDR3 gives the full variable domain: EPEVTQTPSHQVTQMGQEVILRCVPISNHLYFYWYRQILGQKVEFLVSFYNNEISEKSEIFDDQFSVERPDGSNFTLKIRSTKLEDSAMYFCATGTGKGTNEKLFFGSGTQLSVL.

The rearrangement links TRBV19 to TRBJ1-5, with TRBD1 identical over 7 bases. Germline values: CDR1 LNHDA, CDR2 SQIVND (reference sequence). V dropped 1 base and J dropped 5; count of bases not matched to a gene: 8. CDR3 size: 16 residues. The CDR3 DNA reads as TGTGCCAGTAGTATAGCCCACACAGGGGCCCATCAGCCCCAGCATTTT. Protein: CASSIAHTGAHQPQHF. Filled out from reference TRBV19 and TRBJ1-5, the complete variable domain reads DGGITQSPKYLFRKEGQNVTLSCEQNLNHDAMYWYRQDPGQGLRLIYYSQIVNDFQKGDIAEGYSVSREKKESFPLTVTSAQKNPTAFYLCASSIAHTGAHQPQHFGDGTRLSIL.

This rearrangement joins TRBV29-1 to TRBJ2-1, with D perhaps matching TRBD1 (6 bases). From germline, CDR1 is SQVTM and CDR2 ANQGSEA. Trimming stripped 2 bases from V and 4 bases from J, with 15 bases between. The CDR3 sequence is 15 residues long. The CDR3 coding sequence is TGCAGCGTTGAATCACCGACAGGCCTATACAATGAGCAGTTCTTC. As protein: CSVESPTGLYNEQFF.